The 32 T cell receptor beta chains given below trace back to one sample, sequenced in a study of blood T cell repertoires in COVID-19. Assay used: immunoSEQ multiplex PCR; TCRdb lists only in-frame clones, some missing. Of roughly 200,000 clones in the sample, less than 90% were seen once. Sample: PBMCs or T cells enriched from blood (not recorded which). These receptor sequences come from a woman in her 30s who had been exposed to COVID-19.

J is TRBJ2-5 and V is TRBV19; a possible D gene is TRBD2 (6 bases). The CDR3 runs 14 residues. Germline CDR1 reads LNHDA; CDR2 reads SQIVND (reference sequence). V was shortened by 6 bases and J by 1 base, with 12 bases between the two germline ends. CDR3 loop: CASSLPGGQETQYF. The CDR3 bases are TGTGCCAGTAGCTTGCCCGGGGGCCAAGAGACCCAGTACTTC.

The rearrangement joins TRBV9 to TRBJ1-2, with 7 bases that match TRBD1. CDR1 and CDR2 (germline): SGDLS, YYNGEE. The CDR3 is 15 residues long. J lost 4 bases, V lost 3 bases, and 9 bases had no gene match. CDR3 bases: TGTGCCAGCAGCGCGGCCTCAGGGGGTAGCTATGGCTACACCTTC. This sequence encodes CASSAASGGSYGYTF. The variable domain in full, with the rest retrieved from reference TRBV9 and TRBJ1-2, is DSGVTQTPKHLITATGQRVTLRCSPRSGDLSVYWYQQSLDQGLQFLIQYYNGEERAKGNILERFSAQQFPDLHSELNLSSLELGDSALYFCASSAASGGSYGYTFGSGTRLTVV.

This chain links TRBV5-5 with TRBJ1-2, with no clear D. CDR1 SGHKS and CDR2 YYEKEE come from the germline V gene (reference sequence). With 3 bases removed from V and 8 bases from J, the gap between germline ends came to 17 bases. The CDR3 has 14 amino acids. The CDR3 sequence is CASSSSGSGRGYTF. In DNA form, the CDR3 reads TGTGCCAGCAGCTCCTCCGGGAGCGGGAGAGGCTACACCTTC.

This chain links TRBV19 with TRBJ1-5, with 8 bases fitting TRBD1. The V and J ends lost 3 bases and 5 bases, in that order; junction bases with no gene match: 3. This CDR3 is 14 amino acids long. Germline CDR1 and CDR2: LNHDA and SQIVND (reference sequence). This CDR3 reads CASSISGGDQPQHF. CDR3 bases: TGTGCCAGTAGTATCTCAGGGGGCGATCAGCCCCAGCATTTT.

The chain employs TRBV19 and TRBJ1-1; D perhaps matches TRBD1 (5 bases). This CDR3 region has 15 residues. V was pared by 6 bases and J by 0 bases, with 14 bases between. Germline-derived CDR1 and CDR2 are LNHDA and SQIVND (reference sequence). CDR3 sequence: CASSWGDLMNTEAFF. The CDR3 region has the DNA TGTGCCAGTAGCTGGGGGGATCTGATGAACACTGAAGCTTTCTTT.

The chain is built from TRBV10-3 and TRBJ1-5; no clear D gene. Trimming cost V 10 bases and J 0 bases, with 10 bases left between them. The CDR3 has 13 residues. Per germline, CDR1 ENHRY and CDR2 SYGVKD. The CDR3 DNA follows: TGTGCCAGCACAAAAGATAGCAATCAGCCCCAGCATTTT. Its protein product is CASTKDSNQPQHF.

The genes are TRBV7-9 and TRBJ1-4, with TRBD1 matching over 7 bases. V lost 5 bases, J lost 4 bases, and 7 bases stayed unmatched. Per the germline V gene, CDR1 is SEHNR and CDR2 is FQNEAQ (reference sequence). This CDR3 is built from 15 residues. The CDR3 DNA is TGTGCCAGCAGCACAAGGGACAGCCTTAATGAAAAACTGTTTTTT. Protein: CASSTRDSLNEKLFF.

For the CDR3, the DNA is TGCAGCGTTGGACAGGCGCGGTTTGAAGCTTTCTTT. Protein product: CSVGQARFEAFF. This chain joins TRBV29-1 and TRBJ1-1; weak D call: TRBD1 (6 bases). V was shortened by 4 bases and J by 7 bases, with 13 bases between the two germline ends. Per the germline V gene, CDR1 is SQVTM and CDR2 is ANQGSEA. The CDR3 totals 12 residues.

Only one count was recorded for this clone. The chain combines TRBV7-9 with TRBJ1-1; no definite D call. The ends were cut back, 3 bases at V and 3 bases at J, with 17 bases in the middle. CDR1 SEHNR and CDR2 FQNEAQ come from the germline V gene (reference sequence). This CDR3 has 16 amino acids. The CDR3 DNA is TGTGCCAGCAGCTTTGGGTTTTCCCCGGCGGACACTGAAGCTTTCTTT. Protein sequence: CASSFGFSPADTEAFF.

CDR3 sequence: CASKEGEGQYF. Here the CDR3 DNA reads TGCGCCAGCAAAGAGGGAGAAGGGCAGTACTTC. The genes are TRBV23-1 and TRBJ2-7; D may be TRBD2 (5 bases). TRBV23-1 is noted as an ORF with a role that remains uncertain. This CDR3 has 11 residues. V gave up 7 bases and J gave up 9 bases, with 13 bases separating them.

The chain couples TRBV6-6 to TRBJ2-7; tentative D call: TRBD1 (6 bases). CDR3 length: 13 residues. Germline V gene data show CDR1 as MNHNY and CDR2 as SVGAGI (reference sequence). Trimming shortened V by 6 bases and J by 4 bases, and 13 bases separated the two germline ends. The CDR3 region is CASRQGAQYEQYF. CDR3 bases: TGTGCCAGCAGACAGGGCGCTCAGTACGAGCAGTACTTC.

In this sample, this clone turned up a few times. CDR3 sequence reads: CASRGGTNYGYTF. The CDR3 DNA is TGTGCCAGTAGGGGAGGGACCAACTATGGCTACACCTTC. The chain combines TRBV19 with TRBJ1-2, with D perhaps TRBD1 (5 bases). This CDR3 spans 13 amino acids. Germline V CDR1 and CDR2: LNHDA, SQIVND (reference sequence). V was shortened by 6 bases and J by 2 bases, with 10 bases between the two germline ends.

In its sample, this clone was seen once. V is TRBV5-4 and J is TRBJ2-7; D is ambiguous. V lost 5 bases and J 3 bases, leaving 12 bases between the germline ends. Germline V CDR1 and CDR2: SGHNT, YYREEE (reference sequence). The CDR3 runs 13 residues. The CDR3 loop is CASSPDSSYEQYF. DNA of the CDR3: TGTGCCAGCAGTCCCGACTCGAGCTACGAGCAGTACTTC. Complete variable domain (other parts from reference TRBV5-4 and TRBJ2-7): ETGVTQSPTHLIKTRGQQVTLRCSSQSGHNTVSWYQQALGQGPQFIFQYYREEENGRGNFPPRFSGLQFPNYSSELNVNALELDDSALYLCASSPDSSYEQYFGPGTRLTVT.

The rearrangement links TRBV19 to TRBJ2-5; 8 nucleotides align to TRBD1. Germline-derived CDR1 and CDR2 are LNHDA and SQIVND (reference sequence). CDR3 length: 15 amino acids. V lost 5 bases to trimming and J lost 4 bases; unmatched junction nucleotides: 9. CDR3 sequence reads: CASSERTGMGETQYF. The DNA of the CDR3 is TGTGCCAGTAGTGAACGGACAGGGATGGGAGAGACCCAGTACTTC.

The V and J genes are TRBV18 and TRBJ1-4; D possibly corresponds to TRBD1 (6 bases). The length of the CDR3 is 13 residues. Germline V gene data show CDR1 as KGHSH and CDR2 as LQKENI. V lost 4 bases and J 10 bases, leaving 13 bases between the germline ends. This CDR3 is CASSLGEGGKLFF. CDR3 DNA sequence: TGTGCCAGCTCACTGGGCGAAGGGGGAAAACTGTTTTTT.

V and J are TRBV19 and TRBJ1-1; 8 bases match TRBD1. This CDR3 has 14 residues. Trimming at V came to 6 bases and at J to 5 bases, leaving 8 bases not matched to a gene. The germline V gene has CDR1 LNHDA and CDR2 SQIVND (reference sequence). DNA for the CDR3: TGTGCCAGTAGCGAACGACAGGGGTGGACTGAAGCTTTCTTT. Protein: CASSERQGWTEAFF.

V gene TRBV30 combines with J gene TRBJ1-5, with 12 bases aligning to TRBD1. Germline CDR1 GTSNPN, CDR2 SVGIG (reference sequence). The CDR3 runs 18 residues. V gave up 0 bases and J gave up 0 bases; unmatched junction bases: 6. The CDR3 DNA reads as TGTGCCTGGAGTGTATGGGACAGGGGGCATTATAGCAATCAGCCCCAGCATTTT. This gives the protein CAWSVWDRGHYSNQPQHF.

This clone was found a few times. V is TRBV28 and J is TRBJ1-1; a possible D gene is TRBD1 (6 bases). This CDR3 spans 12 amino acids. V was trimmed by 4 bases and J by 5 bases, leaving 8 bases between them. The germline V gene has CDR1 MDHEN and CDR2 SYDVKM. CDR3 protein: CASSSQGTEAFF. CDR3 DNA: TGTGCCAGCAGTTCACAGGGTACTGAAGCTTTCTTT.

Written as DNA, the CDR3 is TGTGCCAGCAGCGACAGGGGGGTCACAGATACGCAGTATTTT. It yields the protein CASSDRGVTDTQYF. V is TRBV6-5 and J is TRBJ2-3; 9 bases align to TRBD1. Germline CDR1 is MNHEY and CDR2 is SVGAGI. Trimming at V came to 6 bases and at J to 2 bases, leaving 3 bases not matched to a gene. CDR3 length: 14 residues.

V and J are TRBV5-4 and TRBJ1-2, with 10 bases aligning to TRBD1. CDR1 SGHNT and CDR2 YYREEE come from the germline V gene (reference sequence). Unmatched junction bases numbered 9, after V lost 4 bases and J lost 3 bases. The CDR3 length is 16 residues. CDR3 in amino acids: CASSKAGTGADYGYTF. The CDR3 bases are TGTGCCAGCAGCAAGGCCGGGACAGGGGCGGACTATGGCTACACCTTC. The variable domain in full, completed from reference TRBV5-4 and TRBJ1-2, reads ETGVTQSPTHLIKTRGQQVTLRCSSQSGHNTVSWYQQALGQGPQFIFQYYREEENGRGNFPPRFSGLQFPNYSSELNVNALELDDSALYLCASSKAGTGADYGYTFGSGTRLTVV.

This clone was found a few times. The CDR3 sequence: CASSEWDRLSTNEKLFF. CDR3 in DNA: TGCGCCAGCAGTGAGTGGGACAGGCTTTCAACTAATGAAAAACTGTTTTTT. The chain is built from TRBV10-1 and TRBJ1-4, with 8 bases identical to TRBD1. The junction had 4 bases not matched to a gene; V was cut back by 1 base and J by 0 bases. The CDR3 is made up of 17 amino acids. CDR1 and CDR2 (germline): WNHNN, SYGVQD (reference sequence).

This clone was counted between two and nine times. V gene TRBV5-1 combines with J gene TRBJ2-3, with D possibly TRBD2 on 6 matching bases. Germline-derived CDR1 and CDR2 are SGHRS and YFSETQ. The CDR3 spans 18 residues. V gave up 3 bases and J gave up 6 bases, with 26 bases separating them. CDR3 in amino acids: CASSWAGRRVTRWDTQYF. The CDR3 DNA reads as TGCGCCAGCAGCTGGGCCGGACGGAGGGTTACGAGGTGGGATACGCAGTATTTT. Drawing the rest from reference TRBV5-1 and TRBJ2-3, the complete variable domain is KAGVTQTPRYLIKTRGQQVTLSCSPISGHRSVSWYQQTPGQGLQFLFEYFSETQRNKGNFPGRFSGRQFSNSRSEMNVSTLELGDSALYLCASSWAGRRVTRWDTQYFGPGTRLTVL.

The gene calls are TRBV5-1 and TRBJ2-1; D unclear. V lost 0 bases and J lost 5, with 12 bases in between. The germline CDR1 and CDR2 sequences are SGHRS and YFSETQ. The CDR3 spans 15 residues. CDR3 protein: CASSLATTRNNEQFF. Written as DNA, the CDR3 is TGCGCCAGCAGCTTGGCCACGACACGGAACAATGAGCAGTTCTTC.

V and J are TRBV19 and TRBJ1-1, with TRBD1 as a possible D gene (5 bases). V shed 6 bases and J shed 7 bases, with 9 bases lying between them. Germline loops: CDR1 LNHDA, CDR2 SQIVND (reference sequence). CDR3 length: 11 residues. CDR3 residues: CASRTQVEAFF. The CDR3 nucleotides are TGTGCCAGTAGGACACAGGTTGAAGCTTTCTTT.

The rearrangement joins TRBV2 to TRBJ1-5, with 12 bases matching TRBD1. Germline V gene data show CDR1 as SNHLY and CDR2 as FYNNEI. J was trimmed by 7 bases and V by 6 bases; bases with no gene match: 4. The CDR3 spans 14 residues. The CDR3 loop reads CASSGTGGGQPQHF. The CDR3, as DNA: TGTGCCAGCAGCGGGACAGGGGGCGGCCAGCCCCAGCATTTT.

As DNA, the CDR3 is TGTGCCAGTAGTATAGTGTCAGGGGGCAAAGGCCAGCCCCAGCATTTT. This sequence encodes CASSIVSGGKGQPQHF. The chain links TRBV19 to TRBJ1-5, with 8 bases that match TRBD1. The V gene's germline CDR1 is LNHDA and CDR2 SQIVND (reference sequence). The CDR3 sequence is 16 residues long. The ends lost 1 base at V and 7 bases at J; junction bases unmatched: 9. Using reference TRBV19 and TRBJ1-5 for the parts outside the CDR3, the full variable domain is DGGITQSPKYLFRKEGQNVTLSCEQNLNHDAMYWYRQDPGQGLRLIYYSQIVNDFQKGDIAEGYSVSREKKESFPLTVTSAQKNPTAFYLCASSIVSGGKGQPQHFGDGTRLSIL.

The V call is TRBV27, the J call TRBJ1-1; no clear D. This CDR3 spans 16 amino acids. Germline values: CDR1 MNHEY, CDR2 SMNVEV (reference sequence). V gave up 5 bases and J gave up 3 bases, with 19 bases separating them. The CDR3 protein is CASSHRKEKLDTEAFF. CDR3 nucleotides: TGTGCCAGCAGTCACCGTAAAGAAAAACTTGACACTGAAGCTTTCTTT.

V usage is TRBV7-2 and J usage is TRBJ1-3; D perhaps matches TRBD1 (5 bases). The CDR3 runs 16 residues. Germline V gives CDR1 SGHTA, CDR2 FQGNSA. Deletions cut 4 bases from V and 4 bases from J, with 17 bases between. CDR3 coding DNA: TGTGCCAGCAGCTCCAGGATGGCAGGGATCGGAAACACCATATATTTT. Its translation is CASSSRMAGIGNTIYF.

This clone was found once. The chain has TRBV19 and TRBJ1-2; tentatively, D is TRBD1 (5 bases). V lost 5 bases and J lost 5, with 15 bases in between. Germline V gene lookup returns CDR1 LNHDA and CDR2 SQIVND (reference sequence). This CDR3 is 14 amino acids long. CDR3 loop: CASSPGGVHYGYTF. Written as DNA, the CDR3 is TGTGCCAGTAGTCCCGGGGGGGTACATTATGGCTACACCTTC.

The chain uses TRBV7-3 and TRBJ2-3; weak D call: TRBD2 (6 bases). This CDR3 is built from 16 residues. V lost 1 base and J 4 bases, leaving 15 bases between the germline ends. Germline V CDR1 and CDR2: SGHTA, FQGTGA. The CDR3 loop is CASSLIGSGVADTQYF. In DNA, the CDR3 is TGTGCCAGCAGCTTAATAGGTTCGGGGGTGGCAGATACGCAGTATTTT.

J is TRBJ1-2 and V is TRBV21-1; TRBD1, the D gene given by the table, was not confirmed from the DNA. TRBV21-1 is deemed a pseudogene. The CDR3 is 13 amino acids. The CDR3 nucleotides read TGTGCCAGCAGCAAAGCACGCCAGTATGGCTACACCTTC. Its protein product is CASSKARQYGYTF.

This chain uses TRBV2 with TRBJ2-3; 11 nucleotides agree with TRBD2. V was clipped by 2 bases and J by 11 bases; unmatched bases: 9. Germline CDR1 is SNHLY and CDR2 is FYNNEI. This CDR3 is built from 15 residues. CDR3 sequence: CASSESGLAAQGQYF. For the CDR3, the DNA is TGTGCCAGCAGTGAATCGGGACTAGCGGCCCAGGGGCAGTATTTT.